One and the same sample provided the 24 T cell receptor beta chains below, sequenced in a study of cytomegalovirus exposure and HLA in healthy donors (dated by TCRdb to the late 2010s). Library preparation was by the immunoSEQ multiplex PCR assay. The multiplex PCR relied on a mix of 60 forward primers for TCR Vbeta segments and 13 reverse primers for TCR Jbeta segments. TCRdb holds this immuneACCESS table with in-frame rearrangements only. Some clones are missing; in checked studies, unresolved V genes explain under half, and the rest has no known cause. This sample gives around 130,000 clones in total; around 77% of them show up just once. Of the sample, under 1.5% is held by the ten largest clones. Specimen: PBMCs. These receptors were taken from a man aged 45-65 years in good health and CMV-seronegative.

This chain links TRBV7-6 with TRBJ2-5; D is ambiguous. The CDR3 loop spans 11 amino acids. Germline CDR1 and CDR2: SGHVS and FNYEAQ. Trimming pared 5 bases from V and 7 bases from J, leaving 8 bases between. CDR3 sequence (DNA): TGTGCCAGCAGCCCCCAACTGACCCAGTACTTC. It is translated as CASSPQLTQYF.

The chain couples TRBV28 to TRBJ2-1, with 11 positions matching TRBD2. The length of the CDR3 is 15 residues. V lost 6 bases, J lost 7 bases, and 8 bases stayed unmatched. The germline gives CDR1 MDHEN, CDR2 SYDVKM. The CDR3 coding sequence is TGTGCCAGCAGCTCACTAGCGGGAGTGGGGAATGAGCAGTTCTTC. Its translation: CASSSLAGVGNEQFF.

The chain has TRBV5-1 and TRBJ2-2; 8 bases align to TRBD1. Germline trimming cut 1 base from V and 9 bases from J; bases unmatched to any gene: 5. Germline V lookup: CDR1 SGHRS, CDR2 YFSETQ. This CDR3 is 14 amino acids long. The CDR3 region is CASSLTGGSRELFF. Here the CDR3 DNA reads TGCGCCAGCAGCTTGACAGGGGGGAGTCGGGAGCTGTTTTTT. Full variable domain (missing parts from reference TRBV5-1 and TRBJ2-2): KAGVTQTPRYLIKTRGQQVTLSCSPISGHRSVSWYQQTPGQGLQFLFEYFSETQRNKGNFPGRFSGRQFSNSRSEMNVSTLELGDSALYLCASSLTGGSRELFFGEGSRLTVL.

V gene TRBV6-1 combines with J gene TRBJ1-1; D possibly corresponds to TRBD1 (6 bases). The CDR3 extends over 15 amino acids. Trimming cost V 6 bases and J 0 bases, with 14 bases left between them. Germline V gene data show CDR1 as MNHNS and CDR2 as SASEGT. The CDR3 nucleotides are TGTGCCAGCAGAAGGGGGTGGCAACTGAACACTGAAGCTTTCTTT. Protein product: CASRRGWQLNTEAFF.

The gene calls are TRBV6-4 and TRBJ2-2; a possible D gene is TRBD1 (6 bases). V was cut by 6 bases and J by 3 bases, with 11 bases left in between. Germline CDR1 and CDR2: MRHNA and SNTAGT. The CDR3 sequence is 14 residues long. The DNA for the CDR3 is TGTGCCAGCAGGCAGGACAGTTACACCGGGGAGCTGTTTTTT. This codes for CASRQDSYTGELFF.

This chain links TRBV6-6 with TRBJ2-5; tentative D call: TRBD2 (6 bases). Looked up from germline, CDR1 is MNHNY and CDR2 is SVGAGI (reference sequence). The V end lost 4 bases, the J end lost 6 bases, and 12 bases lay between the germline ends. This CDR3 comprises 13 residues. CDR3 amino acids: CASSSAGSKTQYF. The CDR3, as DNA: TGTGCCAGCAGTTCCGCGGGAAGCAAGACCCAGTACTTC.

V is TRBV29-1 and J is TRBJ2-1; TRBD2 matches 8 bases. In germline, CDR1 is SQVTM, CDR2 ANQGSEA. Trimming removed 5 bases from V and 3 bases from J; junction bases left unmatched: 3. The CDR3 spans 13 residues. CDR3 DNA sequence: TGCAGCGTTCAGCGGGAGCACTACAATGAGCAGTTCTTC. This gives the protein CSVQREHYNEQFF.

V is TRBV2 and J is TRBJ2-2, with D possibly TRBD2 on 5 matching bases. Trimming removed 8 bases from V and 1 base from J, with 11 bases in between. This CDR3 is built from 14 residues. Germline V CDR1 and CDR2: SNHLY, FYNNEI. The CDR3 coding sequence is TGTGCCAGCGGAGCGGAGCGGAACACCGGGGAGCTGTTTTTT. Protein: CASGAERNTGELFF.

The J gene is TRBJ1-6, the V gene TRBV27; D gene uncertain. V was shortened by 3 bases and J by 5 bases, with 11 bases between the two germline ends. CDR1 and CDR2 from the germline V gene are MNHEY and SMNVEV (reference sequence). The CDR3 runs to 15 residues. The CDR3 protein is CASSFSPEHNSPLHF. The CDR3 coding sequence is TGTGCCAGCAGTTTTTCCCCCGAGCATAATTCACCCCTCCACTTT.

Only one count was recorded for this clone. The CDR3 DNA reads as TGTGCCAGCAGCTCGGAGGGTCTCTATGGCTACACCTTC. Amino acid sequence: CASSSEGLYGYTF. V is TRBV7-8 and J is TRBJ1-2; D ambiguous. Trimming took off 4 bases at V and 4 bases at J, with 10 bases between the two ends. This CDR3 has 13 amino acids. CDR1 is SGHVS and CDR2 is FQNEAQ in the germline V gene.

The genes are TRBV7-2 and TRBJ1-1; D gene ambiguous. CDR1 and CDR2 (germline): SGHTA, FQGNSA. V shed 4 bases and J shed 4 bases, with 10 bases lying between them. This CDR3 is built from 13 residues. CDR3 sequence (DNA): TGTGCCAGCAGCTCCGAGGGCCCCACTGAAGCTTTCTTT. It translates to CASSSEGPTEAFF.

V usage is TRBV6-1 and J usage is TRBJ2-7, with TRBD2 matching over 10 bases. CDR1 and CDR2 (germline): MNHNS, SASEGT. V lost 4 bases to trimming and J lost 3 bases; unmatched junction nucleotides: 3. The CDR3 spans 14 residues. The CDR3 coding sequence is TGTGCCAGCAGTGCTAGCGGGAGAGGCTACGAGCAGTACTTC. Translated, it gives CASSASGRGYEQYF.

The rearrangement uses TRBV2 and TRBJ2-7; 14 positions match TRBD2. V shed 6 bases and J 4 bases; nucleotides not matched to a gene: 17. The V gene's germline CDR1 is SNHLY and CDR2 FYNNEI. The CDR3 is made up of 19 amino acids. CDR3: CASSPGLAGVSRNWYEQYF. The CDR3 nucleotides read TGTGCCAGCAGCCCGGGACTAGCGGGAGTAAGTAGGAACTGGTACGAGCAGTACTTC. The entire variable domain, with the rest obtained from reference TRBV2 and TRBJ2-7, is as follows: EPEVTQTPSHQVTQMGQEVILRCVPISNHLYFYWYRQILGQKVEFLVSFYNNEISEKSEIFDDQFSVERPDGSNFTLKIRSTKLEDSAMYFCASSPGLAGVSRNWYEQYFGPGTRLTVT.

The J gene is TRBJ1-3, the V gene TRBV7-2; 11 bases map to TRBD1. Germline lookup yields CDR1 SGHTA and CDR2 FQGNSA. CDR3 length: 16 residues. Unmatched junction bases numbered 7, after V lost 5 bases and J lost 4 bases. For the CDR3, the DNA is TGTGCCAGCAGCCAATCTGGGACAGGGGGAGGAAACACCATATATTTT. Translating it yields CASSQSGTGGGNTIYF.

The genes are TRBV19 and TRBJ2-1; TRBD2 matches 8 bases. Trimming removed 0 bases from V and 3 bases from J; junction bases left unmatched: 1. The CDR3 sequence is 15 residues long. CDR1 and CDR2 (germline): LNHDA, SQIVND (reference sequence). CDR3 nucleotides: TGTGCCAGTAGTATAGAAGCGGGAGTCTACAATGAGCAGTTCTTC. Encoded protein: CASSIEAGVYNEQFF.

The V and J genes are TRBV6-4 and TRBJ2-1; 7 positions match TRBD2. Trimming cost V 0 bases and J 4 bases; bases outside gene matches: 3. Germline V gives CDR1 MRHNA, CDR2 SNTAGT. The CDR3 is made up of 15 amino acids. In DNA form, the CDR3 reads TGTGCCAGCAGTGACTCTGTAGCGGGTTACAATGAGCAGTTCTTC. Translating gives CASSDSVAGYNEQFF.

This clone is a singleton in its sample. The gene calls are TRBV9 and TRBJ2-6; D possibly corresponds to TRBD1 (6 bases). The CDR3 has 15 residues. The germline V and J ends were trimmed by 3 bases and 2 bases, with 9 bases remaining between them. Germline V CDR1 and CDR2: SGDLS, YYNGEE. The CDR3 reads CASSGHRAGANVLTF. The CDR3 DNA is TGTGCCAGCAGCGGACACAGGGCTGGGGCCAACGTCCTGACTTTC.

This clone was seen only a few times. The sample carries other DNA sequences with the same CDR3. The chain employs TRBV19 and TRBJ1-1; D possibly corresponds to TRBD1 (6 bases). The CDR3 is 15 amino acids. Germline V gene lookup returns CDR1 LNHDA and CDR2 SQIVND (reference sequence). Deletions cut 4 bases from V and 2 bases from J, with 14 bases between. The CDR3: CASSTRGGANTEAFF. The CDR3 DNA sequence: TGTGCCAGTAGTACCCGTGGGGGGGCAAACACTGAAGCTTTCTTT.

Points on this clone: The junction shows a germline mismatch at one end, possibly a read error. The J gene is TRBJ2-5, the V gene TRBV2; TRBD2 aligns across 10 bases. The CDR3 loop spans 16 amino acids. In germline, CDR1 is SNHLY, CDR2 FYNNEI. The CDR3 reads CASTSSGRATQEAQYF. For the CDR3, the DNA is TGTGCCAGCACCTCGAGCGGGAGGGCCACACAAGAGGCCCAGTACTTC. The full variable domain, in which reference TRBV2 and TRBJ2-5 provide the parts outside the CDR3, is EPEVTQTPSHQVTQMGQEVILRCVPISNHLYFYWYRQILGQKVEFLVSFYNNEISEKSEIFDDQFSVERPDGSNFTLKIRSTKLEDSAMYFCASTSSGRATQEAQYFGPGTRLLVL.

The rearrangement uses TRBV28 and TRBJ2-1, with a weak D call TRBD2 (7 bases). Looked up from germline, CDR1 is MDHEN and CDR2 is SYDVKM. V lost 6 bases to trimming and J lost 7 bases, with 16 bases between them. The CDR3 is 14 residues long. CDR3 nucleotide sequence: TGTGCCAGCAGGTGGGGGGGGCTCAAGAATGAGCAGTTCTTC. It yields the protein CASRWGGLKNEQFF.

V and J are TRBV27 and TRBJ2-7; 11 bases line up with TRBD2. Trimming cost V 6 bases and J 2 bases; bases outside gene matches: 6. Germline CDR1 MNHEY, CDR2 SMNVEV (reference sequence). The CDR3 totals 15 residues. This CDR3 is CASRVTSGSTYEQYF. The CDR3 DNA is TGTGCCAGCAGGGTAACTAGCGGGAGTACCTACGAGCAGTACTTC.

The CDR3 DNA reads as TGCGCCAGCAGCCAAAATACAGGGGGAACTAATGAAAAACTGTTTTTT. Encoded protein: CASSQNTGGTNEKLFF. The V and J genes are TRBV4-3 and TRBJ1-4; 8 positions match TRBD1. CDR1 and CDR2 (germline): LGHNA, YSLEER. This CDR3 has 16 residues. V lost 2 bases to trimming and J lost 1 base; unmatched junction nucleotides: 3.

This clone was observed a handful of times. The DNA for the CDR3 is TGTGCCAGCAGCTCGGAGATGACGAGGGACTCTGGGGCCAACGTCCTGACTTTC. Amino acid sequence: CASSSEMTRDSGANVLTF. The chain couples TRBV7-6 to TRBJ2-6; D may be TRBD2 (5 bases). CDR1 and CDR2 (germline): SGHVS, FNYEAQ. CDR3 size: 18 residues. Trimming shortened V by 4 bases and J by 0 bases, and 16 bases separated the two germline ends.

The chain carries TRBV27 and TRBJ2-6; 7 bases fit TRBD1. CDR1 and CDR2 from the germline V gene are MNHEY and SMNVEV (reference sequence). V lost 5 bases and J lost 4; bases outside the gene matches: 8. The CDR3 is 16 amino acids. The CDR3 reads CASSANRGSGANVLTF. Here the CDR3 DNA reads TGTGCCAGCAGTGCTAACAGGGGTTCCGGGGCCAACGTCCTGACTTTC.